The 29 T cell receptor beta chains in this list originate from one sample, sequenced in a study of PD-1 blockade in mismatch repair-deficient tumors. Method: immunoSEQ multiplex PCR; TCRdb's copy keeps in-frame clones and lacks some. The sample shows 50,000 or so clones, around 77% of them seen only once. Here the sequenced sample was PBMCs, taken before pembrolizumab treatment. These receptors originate from an adult with mismatch repair-deficient cancer.

In its sample, this clone was seen a few times. The chain links TRBV18 to TRBJ1-2, with TRBD1 matching 8 bases. Germline CDR1 and CDR2: KGHSH and LQKENI. The CDR3 is 14 amino acids. The V segment lost 4 bases and the J segment 6 bases; nucleotides outside the gene matches: 7. Here the CDR3 DNA reads TGTGCCAGCTCACAAACGGACAGGGAGAATGGCTACACCTTC. It translates to CASSQTDRENGYTF.

J is TRBJ2-3 and V is TRBV5-4, with D possibly matching TRBD2 (6 bases). V shed 5 bases and J shed 1 base, with 8 bases lying between them. This CDR3 spans 13 amino acids. Germline-derived CDR1 and CDR2 are SGHNT and YYREEE (reference sequence). DNA for the CDR3: TGTGCCAGCAGTAGCGGAGGCACAGATACGCAGTATTTT. Translated: CASSSGGTDTQYF.

The V call is TRBV6-1, the J call TRBJ2-7; 8 bases map to TRBD2. The V gene's germline CDR1 is MNHNS and CDR2 SASEGT. The CDR3 length is 13 residues. V was clipped by 5 bases and J by 5 bases; unmatched bases: 5. The CDR3 nucleotides read TGTGCCAGCAGTCCCTTAGCGGGAAACGAGCAGTACTTC. Translating it yields CASSPLAGNEQYF.

As to this clone: Other DNA sequences within the sample encode an identical CDR3. V is TRBV19 and J is TRBJ1-5, with D maybe TRBD1 (5 bases). Trimming cost V 5 bases and J 4 bases, with 9 bases left between them. Germline V gene lookup returns CDR1 LNHDA and CDR2 SQIVND (reference sequence). The CDR3 spans 13 residues. Written as DNA, the CDR3 is TGTGCCAGTAGTTCCCAGGGTAATCAGCCCCAGCATTTT. Translation: CASSSQGNQPQHF.

The chain links TRBV4-1 to TRBJ2-7; 9 bases fit TRBD1. This CDR3 comprises 15 residues. CDR1 MGHRA and CDR2 YSYEKL come from the germline V gene. The V segment lost 6 bases and the J segment 4 bases; nucleotides outside the gene matches: 10. The chain's CDR3 is CASSPRDRGGYEQYF. Written as DNA, the CDR3 is TGCGCCAGCAGTCCTCGTGACAGGGGGGGATACGAGCAGTACTTC.

J is TRBJ2-5 and V is TRBV2; unclear D gene. The CDR3 totals 14 residues. Germline CDR1 is SNHLY and CDR2 is FYNNEI. Trimming removed 3 bases at V and 5 bases at J, with 13 bases between. CDR3 protein: CASSEDLLRETQYF. The CDR3 coding sequence is TGTGCCAGCAGTGAGGACCTTCTCCGGGAGACCCAGTACTTC.

This clone has a handful of counts. This chain links TRBV9 with TRBJ2-1; 9 bases line up with TRBD1. Germline V lookup: CDR1 SGDLS, CDR2 YYNGEE. The junction had 3 bases not matched to a gene; V was cut back by 3 bases and J by 8 bases. CDR3 length equals 13 residues. CDR3: CASSDRGLDEQFF. As DNA, the CDR3 is TGTGCCAGCAGCGACAGGGGGCTGGATGAGCAGTTCTTC.

The chain is built from TRBV6-4 and TRBJ2-3; D uncertain. The CDR3 covers 15 residues. V gave up 3 bases and J gave up 0 bases, with 10 bases separating them. Germline values: CDR1 MRHNA, CDR2 SNTAGT. The CDR3 region has the DNA TGTGCCAGCAGTGAGGGTCTAGGGAGCACAGATACGCAGTATTTT. Protein: CASSEGLGSTDTQYF.

This sequence joins TRBV7-6 and TRBJ2-1; 8 positions agree with TRBD2. V shed 5 bases, J shed 6 bases, and the junction held 12 bases outside the gene matches. This CDR3 has 16 amino acids. Per germline, CDR1 SGHVS and CDR2 FNYEAQ. Here the CDR3 reads CASSPRTSQGSNEQFF. The CDR3 nucleotides read TGTGCCAGCAGCCCACGGACTAGCCAAGGGTCCAATGAGCAGTTCTTC. The full variable domain, with the rest looked up from reference TRBV7-6 and TRBJ2-1, is GAGVSQSPRYKVTKRGQDVALRCDPISGHVSLYWYRQALGQGPEFLTYFNYEAQQDKSGLPNDRFSAERPEGSISTLTIQRTEQRDSAMYRCASSPRTSQGSNEQFFGPGTRLTVL.

The chain joins TRBV6-6 to TRBJ2-2; tentatively, D is TRBD2 (5 bases). V lost 5 bases to trimming and J lost 0 bases, with 10 bases between them. Germline V CDR1 and CDR2: MNHNY, SVGAGI (reference sequence). The CDR3 contains 15 residues. CDR3 in amino acids: CASSSGRSNTGELFF. Written as DNA, the CDR3 is TGTGCCAGCAGTAGCGGACGTTCGAACACCGGGGAGCTGTTTTTT.

The chain is built from TRBV28 and TRBJ1-2, with D tentatively TRBD1 (6 bases). Per the germline V gene, CDR1 is MDHEN and CDR2 is SYDVKM. The CDR3 runs to 12 residues. V was cut by 6 bases and J by 4 bases, with 9 bases left in between. CDR3: CASRAGAYGYTF. The CDR3 coding sequence is TGTGCCAGCAGGGCGGGGGCCTATGGCTACACCTTC.

This clone was seen just once. The rearrangement joins TRBV27 to TRBJ1-1; TRBD1 is a possible D gene (6 bases). The CDR3 spans 13 residues. The germline V and J ends were trimmed by 2 bases and 6 bases, with 10 bases remaining between them. Germline V gene data show CDR1 as MNHEY and CDR2 as SMNVEV (reference sequence). The CDR3 DNA follows: TGTGCCAGCAGTTTACCAGGACAGCCTGAAGCTTTCTTT. Amino acids: CASSLPGQPEAFF.

This chain connects TRBV30 to TRBJ2-5; 10 bases agree with TRBD1. Germline V gives CDR1 GTSNPN, CDR2 SVGIG (reference sequence). CDR3 size: 14 residues. V lost 5 bases to trimming and J lost 2 bases; unmatched junction nucleotides: 5. CDR3 nucleotide sequence: TGTGCCTGGTGGGGACAGGGGACTCAAGAGACCCAGTACTTC. Translating gives CAWWGQGTQETQYF.

The chain links TRBV18 to TRBJ1-5; D call uncertain. This CDR3 region has 18 residues. V was cut by 2 bases and J by 6 bases, with 23 bases left in between. Germline V gene lookup returns CDR1 KGHSH and CDR2 LQKENI. CDR3 nucleotide sequence: TGTGCCAGCTCACCAGGTCCTTCCAGTCCGGGTGGAGGTCAGCCCCAGCATTTT. Translated: CASSPGPSSPGGGQPQHF.

This clone has a single count. Its ends do not fully match the called genes, so a read error is possible. This rearrangement joins TRBV6-1 to TRBJ1-1; no reliable D call. The CDR3 sequence is 15 residues long. Germline V gene sequence: CDR1 MNHNS, CDR2 SASEGT. The CDR3 region is CASSEEGGRNTEAFF. CDR3 coding DNA: TGTGCCAGCAGCGAAGAGGGCGGTAGGAACACTGAAGCTTTCTTT.

Turning to this clone: Additional DNA sequences in this sample encode the identical CDR3. The V and J genes are TRBV4-3 and TRBJ2-5; D is unclear. This CDR3 contains 13 residues. Germline assignment: CDR1 LGHNA and CDR2 YSLEER. The germline V and J ends were trimmed by 1 base and 9 bases, with 12 bases remaining between them. The CDR3: CASSQGQSNAQYF. The CDR3 nucleotides are TGCGCCAGCAGCCAAGGGCAGAGTAACGCCCAGTACTTC.

This chain links TRBV6-6 with TRBJ2-7; TRBD2 might be the D (5 bases). V was clipped by 6 bases and J by 6 bases, with 21 bases between them. The germline CDR1 and CDR2 sequences are MNHNY and SVGAGI (reference sequence). The CDR3 runs 15 residues. The CDR3 coding sequence is TGTGCCAGCAGGCAGGACGGAACTACGGCGGGCGAGCAGTACTTC. The encoded protein is CASRQDGTTAGEQYF.

The chain uses TRBV7-9 and TRBJ1-1; D is uncertain. V lost 6 bases and J 1 base, leaving 12 bases between the germline ends. The CDR3 contains 14 residues. Germline CDR1 reads SEHNR; CDR2 reads FQNEAQ (reference sequence). DNA for the CDR3: TGTGCCAGCAGGCGAAAAGGCCCGAACACTGAAGCTTTCTTT. Protein: CASRRKGPNTEAFF.

This chain links TRBV6-1 with TRBJ2-5, with no clear D. The length of the CDR3 is 13 residues. V dropped 1 base and J dropped 10 bases, with 13 bases sitting between them. CDR1 and CDR2 (germline): MNHNS, SASEGT. The CDR3 loop is CASSEEWISDQYF. CDR3 in DNA: TGTGCCAGCAGTGAAGAGTGGATTTCGGACCAGTACTTC.

CDR3 protein: CASGVTGELFF. DNA for the CDR3: TGCGCCAGCGGGGTCACCGGGGAGCTGTTTTTT. The J gene is TRBJ2-2, the V gene TRBV5-1; D gene uncertain. Trimming took off 7 bases at V and 4 bases at J, with 5 bases between the two ends. The CDR3 sequence is 11 residues long. Per the germline V gene, CDR1 is SGHRS and CDR2 is YFSETQ. Together with reference TRBV5-1 and TRBJ2-2, the CDR3 gives the full variable domain: KAGVTQTPRYLIKTRGQQVTLSCSPISGHRSVSWYQQTPGQGLQFLFEYFSETQRNKGNFPGRFSGRQFSNSRSEMNVSTLELGDSALYLCASGVTGELFFGEGSRLTVL.

The V call is TRBV6-1, the J call TRBJ2-3; 7 bases match TRBD1. This CDR3 contains 14 residues. Per germline, CDR1 MNHNS and CDR2 SASEGT. The V and J ends lost 6 bases and 1 base, in that order; junction bases with no gene match: 4. The CDR3: CASRRQGGTDTQYF. In DNA form, the CDR3 reads TGTGCCAGCAGGCGACAGGGAGGCACAGATACGCAGTATTTT.

By sample fraction, this clone is medium-sized. The chain has TRBV25-1 and TRBJ2-4, with 9 bases lining up with TRBD2. In germline, CDR1 is MGHDK, CDR2 SYGVNS. CDR3 length: 13 amino acids. With 2 bases clipped from V and 11 bases from J, the junction kept 4 bases outside the gene matches. Here the CDR3 reads CASSEGLAGLQYF. In DNA, the CDR3 is TGTGCCAGCAGTGAAGGCCTAGCGGGACTTCAGTACTTC.

This sequence joins TRBV7-3 and TRBJ2-3; TRBD2 might be the D (6 bases). Germline V gene lookup returns CDR1 SGHTA and CDR2 FQGTGA. V was clipped by 2 bases and J by 4 bases, with 16 bases between them. This CDR3 has 16 amino acids. CDR3 DNA sequence: TGTGCCAGCAGCTTAGGGGCAGCTGCTAGCGCAGATACGCAGTATTTT. It yields the protein CASSLGAAASADTQYF.

The chain carries TRBV19 and TRBJ2-7, with a possible D match to TRBD1 (5 bases). The CDR3 extends over 14 amino acids. Between the trimmed V and J ends, which lost 5 bases and 0 bases, there was a span of 11 bases. Germline V gene lookup returns CDR1 LNHDA and CDR2 SQIVND (reference sequence). CDR3 amino acids: CASSAWGSSYEQYF. In DNA, the CDR3 is TGTGCCAGTAGTGCGTGGGGCTCCTCCTACGAGCAGTACTTC.

This sequence joins TRBV5-1 and TRBJ2-1, with 11 bases that match TRBD2. The CDR3 spans 16 residues. The germline gives CDR1 SGHRS, CDR2 YFSETQ. Losses at the gene ends were 4 bases for V and 11 bases for J; bases not matched to a gene: 14. The CDR3, as DNA: TGCGCCAGCAGCCCACCCGGGACTAGCGGTTTCATGCAGCAGTTCTTC. Translated: CASSPPGTSGFMQQFF.

The chain combines TRBV10-3 with TRBJ2-3; D tentatively reads TRBD1 or TRBD2 (5 bases each). CDR3 length: 14 residues. Between the trimmed V and J ends, which lost 8 bases and 3 bases, there was a span of 15 bases. Looked up from germline, CDR1 is ENHRY and CDR2 is SYGVKD. CDR3 nucleotides: TGTGCCATCTCCGGGACCGTCGTTACAGATACGCAGTATTTT. This encodes CAISGTVVTDTQYF.

The rearrangement links TRBV2 to TRBJ2-1, with a weak D call TRBD2 (5 bases). CDR3 size: 14 residues. Per germline, CDR1 SNHLY and CDR2 FYNNEI. The germline V and J ends were trimmed by 8 bases and 0 bases, with 11 bases remaining between them. As DNA, the CDR3 is TGTGCCAGCTTACCGGACTCCTCCTACAATGAGCAGTTCTTC. Translation gives CASLPDSSYNEQFF.

This chain links TRBV7-2 with TRBJ2-7, with D perhaps TRBD2 (6 bases). Trimming stripped 1 base from V and 2 bases from J, with 15 bases between. The germline CDR1 and CDR2 sequences are SGHTA and FQGNSA. The length of the CDR3 is 16 residues. The CDR3 spells CASSLDGGSPAYEQYF. CDR3 nucleotides: TGTGCCAGCAGCTTAGACGGGGGATCCCCCGCCTACGAGCAGTACTTC.

This chain connects TRBV7-9 to TRBJ2-5, with 8 bases lining up with TRBD1. With V trimmed by 0 bases and J by 2 bases, 14 bases remained unmatched. Germline values: CDR1 SEHNR, CDR2 FQNEAQ (reference sequence). The CDR3 runs 19 residues. The CDR3 DNA follows: TGTGCCAGCAGCTTAGCGATCCCCCGACAGGGGATATTTCAAGAGACCCAGTACTTC. Its translation is CASSLAIPRQGIFQETQYF.